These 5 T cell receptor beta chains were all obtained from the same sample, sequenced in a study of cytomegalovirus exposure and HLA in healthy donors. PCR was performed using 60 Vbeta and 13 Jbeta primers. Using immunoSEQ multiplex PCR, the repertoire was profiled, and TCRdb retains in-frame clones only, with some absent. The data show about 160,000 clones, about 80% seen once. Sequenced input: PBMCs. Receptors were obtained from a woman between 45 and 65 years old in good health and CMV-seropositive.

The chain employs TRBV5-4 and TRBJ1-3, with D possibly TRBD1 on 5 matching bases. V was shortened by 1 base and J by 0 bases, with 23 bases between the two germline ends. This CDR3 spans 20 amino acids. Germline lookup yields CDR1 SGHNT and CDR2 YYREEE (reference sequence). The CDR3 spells CASSLSARGGAAPSGNTIYF. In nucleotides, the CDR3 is TGTGCCAGCAGCTTGTCGGCGCGGGGCGGAGCTGCTCCCTCTGGAAACACCATATATTTT.

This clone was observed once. The CDR3 DNA reads TGTGCCAGCAGCAAAGTAGAAGCAGAGCGGGGGTACTACAATGAGCAGTTCTTC. This sequence encodes CASSKVEAERGYYNEQFF. V is TRBV21-1 and J is TRBJ2-1; no DNA check was done on the table's D call, TRBD2. TRBV21-1 is given as a pseudogene. The CDR3 is 18 amino acids.

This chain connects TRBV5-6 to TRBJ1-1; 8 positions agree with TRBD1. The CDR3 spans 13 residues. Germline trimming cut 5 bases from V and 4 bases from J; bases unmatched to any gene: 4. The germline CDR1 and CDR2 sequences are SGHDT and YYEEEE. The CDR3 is CASRTTGGTEAFF. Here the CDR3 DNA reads TGTGCCAGCAGGACCACAGGGGGCACTGAAGCTTTCTTT.

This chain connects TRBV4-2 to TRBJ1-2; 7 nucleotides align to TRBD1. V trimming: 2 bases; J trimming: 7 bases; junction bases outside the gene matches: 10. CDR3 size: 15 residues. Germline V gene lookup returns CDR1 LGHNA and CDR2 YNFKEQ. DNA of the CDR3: TGTGCCAGCAGCCAAAACCCCGACAGGGTAGCTGGCTACACCTTC. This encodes CASSQNPDRVAGYTF.

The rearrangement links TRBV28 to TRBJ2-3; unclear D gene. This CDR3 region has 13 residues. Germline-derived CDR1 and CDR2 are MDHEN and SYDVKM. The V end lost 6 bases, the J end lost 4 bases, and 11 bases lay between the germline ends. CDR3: CASRGTRADTQYF. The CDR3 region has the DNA TGTGCCAGCAGGGGTACCCGGGCAGATACGCAGTATTTT.